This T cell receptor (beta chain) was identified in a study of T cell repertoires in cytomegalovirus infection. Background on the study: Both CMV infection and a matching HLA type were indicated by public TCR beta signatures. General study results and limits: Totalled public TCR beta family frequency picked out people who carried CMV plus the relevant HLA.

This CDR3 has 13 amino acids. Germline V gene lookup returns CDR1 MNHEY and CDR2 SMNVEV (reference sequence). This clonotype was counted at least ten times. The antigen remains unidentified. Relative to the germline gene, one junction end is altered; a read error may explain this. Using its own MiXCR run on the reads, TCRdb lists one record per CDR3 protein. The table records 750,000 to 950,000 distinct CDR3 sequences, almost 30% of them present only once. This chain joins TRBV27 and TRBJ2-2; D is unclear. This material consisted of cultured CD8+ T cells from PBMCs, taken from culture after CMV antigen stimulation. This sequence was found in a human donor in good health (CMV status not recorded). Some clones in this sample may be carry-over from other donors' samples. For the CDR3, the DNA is TGTGCTAGCAGCTCAGGTGGTCCCGGGGAGCTGTTTTTT. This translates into CASSSGGPGELFF.